A selection of T cell receptor beta chains follows, all from one sample in a study of control samples from healthy donors and cancer patients. Repertoires were generated with immunoSEQ multiplex PCR, while TCRdb's copy carries only in-frame clones and drops some. The table lists about 190,000 clones. The sequenced material came from blood. These receptors were taken from a woman in her 30s in good health. Each CDR3 is given with its conserved first and last residue. The D gene is left open where the match is weak.

TRBV4-2	TRBJ1-1	TRBD1	CASSPRQDRGFEAFF	TGTGCCAGCAGCCCCCGACAAGACAGGGGATTTGAAGCTTTCTTT
TRBV30	TRBJ1-5	TRBD1	CAWSVGTGYQPQHF	TGTGCCTGGAGTGTGGGGACAGGTTATCAGCCCCAGCATTTT
TRBV19	TRBJ1-1	-	CASSGGIGTEAFF	TGTGCCAGTAGTGGGGGGATTGGGACTGAAGCTTTCTTT
TRBV28	TRBJ2-3	TRBD2	CASSSSTSGGAGIDTQYF	TGTGCCAGCAGTTCCTCGACTAGCGGGGGGGCCGGTATAGATACGCAGTATTTT
TRBV28	TRBJ1-1	TRBD1	CASRHRTGLNTEAFF	TGTGCCAGCAGACACCGGACAGGGTTGAACACTGAAGCTTTCTTT
TRBV27	TRBJ2-5	TRBD2	CASSLRAGGDAETQYF	TGTGCCAGCAGTTTACGAGCGGGGGGGGATGCAGAGACCCAGTACTTC
TRBV7-2	TRBJ1-4	-	CASSLYGGREKLFF	TGTGCCAGCAGCTTATATGGGGGGCGGGAAAAACTGTTTTTT
TRBV5-1	TRBJ2-2	TRBD1	CASVRDRVGTGELFF	TGCGCCAGTGTCCGGGACAGGGTTGGAACCGGGGAGCTGTTTTTT
TRBV28	TRBJ2-2	TRBD2	CASNTRGGLSGELFF	TGTGCCAGCAATACGCGGGGGGGCTTATCCGGGGAGCTGTTTTTT
TRBV7-9	TRBJ1-1	TRBD1	CASSTTLGDRGRNRGTEAFF	TGTGCCAGCAGCACGACCCTCGGGGACAGGGGTCGAAACCGGGGCACTGAAGCTTTCTTT
TRBV29-1	TRBJ1-1	TRBD1	CSVLGGALRAFF	TGCAGCGTTTTAGGGGGCGCCCTTAGGGCTTTCTTT
TRBV5-1	TRBJ2-7	TRBD1	CASSLYPGGVDEQYF	TGCGCCAGCAGCTTGTATCCAGGGGGTGTCGACGAGCAGTACTTC
TRBV5-1	TRBJ1-2	-	CASSFSGDYGYTF	TGCGCCAGCAGCTTTTCCGGGGACTATGGCTACACCTTC